Each of the 9 T cell receptor beta chains below was sequenced from the same sample in a study of blood T cell repertoires in COVID-19. Profiling relied on immunoSEQ multiplex PCR, and the TCRdb table lists in-frame clones only, not all of them. The table has about 180,000 clones, 84% seen once; the top ten hold 6.5% to 8.5%. Sequenced input: peripheral blood. The receptor set was obtained from a human donor in a cohort sampled during active COVID-19.

This sequence joins TRBV10-2 and TRBJ2-7, with TRBD1 identical over 9 bases. Unmatched junction bases numbered 6, after V lost 6 bases and J lost 3 bases. Germline-derived CDR1 and CDR2 are WSHSY and SAAADI. The CDR3 spans 14 residues. The CDR3 DNA follows: TGCGCCAGCAGAGATGGACAGGGGATCTACGAGCAGTACTTC. This encodes CASRDGQGIYEQYF.

V is TRBV27 and J is TRBJ2-7; 8 bases map to TRBD2. CDR1 is MNHEY, CDR2 SMNVEV, per germline (reference sequence). V was pared by 6 bases and J by 3 bases, with 7 bases of the junction left unmatched. This CDR3 has 14 residues. In nucleotides, the CDR3 is TGTGCCAGCAGCCCCGGGACTAGTGGCTACGAGCAGTACTTC. As protein: CASSPGTSGYEQYF.

This chain connects TRBV5-6 to TRBJ1-6, with 9 bases aligning to TRBD1. Trimming took 0 bases from V and 0 from J; bases not matched to a gene: 7. The CDR3 is made up of 19 amino acids. Germline V CDR1 and CDR2: SGHDT, YYEEEE. The CDR3 DNA reads TGTGCCAGCAGCTTGGGGGGACAGGGACTTAGCTCCTATAATTCACCCCTCCACTTT. Protein sequence: CASSLGGQGLSSYNSPLHF.

The CDR3, as DNA: TGCAGCGTTGGGGCCGAAACATACACTGAAGCTTTCTTT. This sequence encodes CSVGAETYTEAFF. The chain carries TRBV29-1 and TRBJ1-1; D unresolved. The germline gives CDR1 SQVTM, CDR2 ANQGSEA. The CDR3 spans 13 residues. Trimming removed 4 bases at V and 3 bases at J, with 12 bases between.

This clone was seen only once. The chain couples TRBV2 to TRBJ1-1; 7 bases align to TRBD1. The CDR3 sequence is 17 residues long. The V and J ends lost 6 bases and 1 base, in that order; junction bases with no gene match: 14. Germline values: CDR1 SNHLY, CDR2 FYNNEI. This CDR3 reads CASRRDSSHRANTEAFF. The CDR3 DNA reads TGTGCCAGCAGAAGGGACAGCTCTCACCGTGCGAACACTGAAGCTTTCTTT.

The chain combines TRBV11-2 with TRBJ2-5; a weak D match, TRBD2 (7 bases). Germline V lookup: CDR1 SGHAT, CDR2 FQNNGV. V dropped 1 base and J dropped 5 bases, with 14 bases sitting between them. This CDR3 region has 15 residues. CDR3 sequence (DNA): TGTGCCAGCAGCTTAGCGGCGGGGGCCGGGGAGACCCAGTACTTC. Its protein product is CASSLAAGAGETQYF. Combining the CDR3 with reference TRBV11-2 and TRBJ2-5 gives the whole variable domain EAGVAQSPRYKIIEKRQSVAFWCNPISGHATLYWYQQILGQGPKLLIQFQNNGVVDDSQLPKDRFSAERLKGVDSTLKIQPAKLEDSAVYLCASSLAAGAGETQYFGPGTRLLVL.

The chain combines TRBV4-2 with TRBJ1-6; D gene uncertain. CDR3 length: 14 residues. Trimming stripped 0 bases from V and 8 bases from J, with 8 bases between. Germline CDR1 reads LGHNA; CDR2 reads YNFKEQ. CDR3 sequence (DNA): TGTGCCAGCAGCCAAGAGCCAGAGGATTCACCCCTCCACTTT. This encodes CASSQEPEDSPLHF.

The chain couples TRBV2 to TRBJ1-2; tentative D call: TRBD1 (5 bases). The germline V and J ends were trimmed by 4 bases and 5 bases, with 14 bases remaining between them. The CDR3 covers 14 residues. The germline V gene has CDR1 SNHLY and CDR2 FYNNEI. CDR3 nucleotides: TGTGCCAGCAGTGTAAGGCCAGGGTCATATGGCTACACCTTC. It is translated as CASSVRPGSYGYTF.

A single count supports this clone. The chain combines TRBV6-5 with TRBJ2-3; D perhaps matches TRBD2 (5 bases). The CDR3 covers 13 residues. Germline-derived CDR1 and CDR2 are MNHEY and SVGAGI. V was shortened by 8 bases and J by 2 bases, with 11 bases between the two germline ends. The DNA for the CDR3 is TGTGCCAGCGACGGACTGAACACAGATACGCAGTATTTT. It codes for CASDGLNTDTQYF.